Included here is one TCR beta chain sequence, with context. Its antigen is undetermined. V was cut by 3 bases and J by 0 bases, with 2 bases left in between. The CDR3 is 12 amino acids. Germline V gene sequence: CDR1 MNHEY, CDR2 SMNVEV (reference sequence). Assay: immunoSEQ multiplex PCR; the TCRdb copy retains only in-frame clones and omits some. Here the sample spans about 23,000 clones, about nine tenths being singletons. The entry originates in a study of T cells in localized non-small cell lung cancer. Study results and limitations: Turning up in adjacent lung were a median about 56 of the top 100 tumor clones. Among the tissues sampled, uninvolved adjacent lung had the highest T cell clonality, above tumor. An association was observed between higher blood T cell density and longer overall survival.

The V and J genes are TRBV27 and TRBJ2-5; D gene ambiguous. This TCR came from a woman aged 40-69 years with stage I lung adenocarcinoma. The sample in question was peripheral blood, obtained before any cancer treatment. The CDR3 here is CASSFNQETQYF. Here the CDR3 DNA reads TGTGCCAGCAGTTTCAACCAAGAGACCCAGTACTTC.